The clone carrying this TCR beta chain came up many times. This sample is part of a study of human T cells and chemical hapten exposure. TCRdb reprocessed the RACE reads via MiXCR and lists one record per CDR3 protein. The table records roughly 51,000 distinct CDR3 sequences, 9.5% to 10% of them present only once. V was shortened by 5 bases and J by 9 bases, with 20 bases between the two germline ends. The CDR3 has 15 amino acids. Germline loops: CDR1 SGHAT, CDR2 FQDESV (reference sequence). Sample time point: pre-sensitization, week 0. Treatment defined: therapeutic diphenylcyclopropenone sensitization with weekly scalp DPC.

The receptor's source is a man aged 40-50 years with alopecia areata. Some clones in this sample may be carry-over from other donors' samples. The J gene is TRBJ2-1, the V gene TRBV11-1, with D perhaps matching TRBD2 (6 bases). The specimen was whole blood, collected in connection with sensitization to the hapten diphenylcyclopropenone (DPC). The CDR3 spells CASSPAGGAYGEQFF. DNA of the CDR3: TGTGCCAGCAGCCCTGCCGGCGGGGCCTATGGTGAGCAGTTCTTC.